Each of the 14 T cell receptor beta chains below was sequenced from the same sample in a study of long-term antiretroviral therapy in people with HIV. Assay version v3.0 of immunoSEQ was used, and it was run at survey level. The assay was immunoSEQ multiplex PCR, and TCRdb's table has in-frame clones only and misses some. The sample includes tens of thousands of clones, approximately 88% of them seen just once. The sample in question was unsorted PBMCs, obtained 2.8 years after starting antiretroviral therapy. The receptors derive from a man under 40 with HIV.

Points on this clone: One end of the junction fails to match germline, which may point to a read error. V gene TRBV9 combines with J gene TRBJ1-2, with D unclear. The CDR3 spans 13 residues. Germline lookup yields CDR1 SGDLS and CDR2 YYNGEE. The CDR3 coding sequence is TGTGCCAGCACCGTAGCTGGGTCAACGGGCTACACCTTC. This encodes CASTVAGSTGYTF.

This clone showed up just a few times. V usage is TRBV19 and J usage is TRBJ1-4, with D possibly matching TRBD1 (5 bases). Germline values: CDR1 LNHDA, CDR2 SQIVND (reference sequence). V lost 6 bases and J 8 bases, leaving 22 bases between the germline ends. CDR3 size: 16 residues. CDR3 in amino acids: CASRQAETGRGEKLFF. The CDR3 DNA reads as TGTGCCAGTAGACAAGCCGAGACGGGACGGGGAGAAAAACTGTTTTTT.

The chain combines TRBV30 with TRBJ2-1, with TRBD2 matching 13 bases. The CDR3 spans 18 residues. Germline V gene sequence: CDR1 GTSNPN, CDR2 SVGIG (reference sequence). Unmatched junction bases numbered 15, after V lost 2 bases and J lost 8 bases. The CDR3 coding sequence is TGTGCCTGGAGTCCCGCCGGGCGGACTAGCGGGAGAGCGGATGAGCAGTTCTTC. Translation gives CAWSPAGRTSGRADEQFF.

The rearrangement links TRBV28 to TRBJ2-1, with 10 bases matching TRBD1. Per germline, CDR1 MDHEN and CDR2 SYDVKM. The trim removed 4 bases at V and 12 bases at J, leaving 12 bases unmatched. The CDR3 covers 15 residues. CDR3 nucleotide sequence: TGTGCCAGCAGTTCCCTTCGGACAGGGGGTATAGGGCAGTTCTTC. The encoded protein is CASSSLRTGGIGQFF.

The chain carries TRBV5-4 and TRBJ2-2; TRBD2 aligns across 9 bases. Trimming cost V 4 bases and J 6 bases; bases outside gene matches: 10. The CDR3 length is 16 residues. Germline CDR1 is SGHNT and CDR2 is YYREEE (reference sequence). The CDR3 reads CASSRLTGTSSGELFF. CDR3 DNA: TGTGCCAGCAGCAGGCTTACCGGGACTAGCTCCGGGGAGCTGTTTTTT.

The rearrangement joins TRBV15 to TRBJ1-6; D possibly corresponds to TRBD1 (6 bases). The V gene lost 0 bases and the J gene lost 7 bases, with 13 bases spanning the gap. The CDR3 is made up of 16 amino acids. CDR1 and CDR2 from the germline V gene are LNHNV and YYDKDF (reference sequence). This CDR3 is CATSRDSGGGNSPLHF. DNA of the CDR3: TGTGCCACCAGCAGAGATTCGGGGGGGGGCAATTCACCCCTCCACTTT. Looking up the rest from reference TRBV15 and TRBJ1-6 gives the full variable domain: DAMVIQNPRYQVTQFGKPVTLSCSQTLNHNVMYWYQQKSSQAPKLLFHYYDKDFNNEADTPDNFQSRRPNTSFCFLDIRSPGLGDTAMYLCATSRDSGGGNSPLHFGNGTRLTVT.

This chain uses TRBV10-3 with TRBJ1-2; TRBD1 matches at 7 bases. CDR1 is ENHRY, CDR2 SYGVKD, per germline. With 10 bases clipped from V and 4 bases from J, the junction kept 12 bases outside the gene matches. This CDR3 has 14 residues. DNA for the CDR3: TGTGCCACCAACCGACAGGGTGGGAGCTATGGCTACACCTTC. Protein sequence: CATNRQGGSYGYTF.

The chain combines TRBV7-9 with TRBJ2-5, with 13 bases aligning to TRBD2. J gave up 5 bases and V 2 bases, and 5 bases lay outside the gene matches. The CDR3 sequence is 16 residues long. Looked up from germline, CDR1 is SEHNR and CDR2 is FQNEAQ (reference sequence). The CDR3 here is CASSLLGTSGVETQYF. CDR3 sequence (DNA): TGTGCCAGCAGCTTATTGGGGACTAGCGGGGTGGAGACCCAGTACTTC.

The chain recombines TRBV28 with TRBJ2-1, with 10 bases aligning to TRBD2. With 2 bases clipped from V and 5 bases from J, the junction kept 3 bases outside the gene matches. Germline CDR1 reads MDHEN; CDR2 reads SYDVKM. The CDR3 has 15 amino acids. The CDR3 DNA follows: TGTGCCAGCAGTTTACGGCTAGCGGGAGACAATGAGCAGTTCTTC. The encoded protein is CASSLRLAGDNEQFF.

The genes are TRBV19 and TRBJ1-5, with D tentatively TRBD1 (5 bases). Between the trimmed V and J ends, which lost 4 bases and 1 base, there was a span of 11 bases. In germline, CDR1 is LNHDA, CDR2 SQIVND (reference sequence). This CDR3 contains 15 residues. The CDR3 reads CASSTGQKSNQPQHF. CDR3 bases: TGTGCCAGTAGTACAGGGCAGAAGAGCAATCAGCCCCAGCATTTT.

Here the CDR3 reads CASSLVAGGLGEQYF. The DNA of the CDR3 is TGTGCCAGCAGCCTCGTGGCGGGGGGGCTAGGAGAGCAGTACTTC. The chain uses TRBV7-2 and TRBJ2-7, with 9 bases matching TRBD2. The CDR3 spans 15 residues. Germline V CDR1 and CDR2: SGHTA, FQGNSA. V was pared by 5 bases and J by 7 bases, with 12 bases of the junction left unmatched.

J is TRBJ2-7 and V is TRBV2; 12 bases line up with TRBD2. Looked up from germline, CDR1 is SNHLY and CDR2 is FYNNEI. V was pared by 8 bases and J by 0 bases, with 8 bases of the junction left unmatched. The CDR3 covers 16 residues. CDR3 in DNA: TGTGCCAGCGGACCTAGCGGGGGGGTTCTCTCCTACGAGCAGTACTTC. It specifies CASGPSGGVLSYEQYF. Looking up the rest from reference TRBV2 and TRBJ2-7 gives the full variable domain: EPEVTQTPSHQVTQMGQEVILRCVPISNHLYFYWYRQILGQKVEFLVSFYNNEISEKSEIFDDQFSVERPDGSNFTLKIRSTKLEDSAMYFCASGPSGGVLSYEQYFGPGTRLTVT.

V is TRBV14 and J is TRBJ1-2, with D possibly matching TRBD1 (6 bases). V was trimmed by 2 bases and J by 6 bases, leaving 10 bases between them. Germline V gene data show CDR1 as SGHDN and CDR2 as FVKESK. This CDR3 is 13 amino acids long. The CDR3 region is CASSQWDINGYTF. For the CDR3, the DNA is TGTGCCAGCAGCCAATGGGACATTAATGGCTACACCTTC.

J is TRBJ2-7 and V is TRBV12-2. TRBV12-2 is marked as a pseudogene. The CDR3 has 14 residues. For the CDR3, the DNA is TGTGCAAGTCGCTTATTAGGATACTCCTACGAGCAGTACTTC. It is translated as CASRLLGYSYEQYF.